This is a list of T cell receptor beta chains from one sample in a study of cytomegalovirus exposure and HLA in healthy donors. Here immunoSEQ multiplex PCR was the method, and the copy in TCRdb shows in-frame clones only, minus some. Of approximately 60,000 clones listed, just over 90% were seen once; the top ten hold 1% to 1.5%. The sequenced sample consisted of PBMCs. The receptors stem from a young woman in good health and CMV-seronegative. The CDR3 runs from the conserved cysteine through the conserved F or W. The D gene is left open where the match is weak. Clone size is given for some rows only: seen once, a few or many times, or a class if the clone is expanded.

TRBV5-5	NA	TRBJ1-1	NA	TGTGCCAGCAGCTTCTTGCGGAACACTGAAGCTTTCTTT	CASSFLRNTEAFF
TRBV7-9	NA	TRBJ1-1	NA	TGTGCCAGCAGCTCAGGACAGAACACTGAAGCTTTCTTT	CASSSGQNTEAFF
TRBV10-3	TRBD1	TRBJ1-4	NA	TGTGCCATCAGTGACGGACAGGGGGCAACTAATGAAAAACTGTTTTTT	CAISDGQGATNEKLFF
TRBV5-1	TRBD1	TRBJ1-1	NA	TGCGCCAGCAGCCAAGGGACAGGTAACACTGAAGCTTTCTTT	CASSQGTGNTEAFF
TRBV28	TRBD2	TRBJ2-1	NA	TGTGCCAGCAGTGGGGCTCACGCTAGCGGGGGTGATGAGCAGTTCTTC	CASSGAHASGGDEQFF
TRBV9	NA	TRBJ2-1	NA	TGTGCCAGCAGCGGCGGGACAGTGGATGAGCAGTTCTTC	CASSGGTVDEQFF
TRBV5-1	TRBD2	TRBJ2-1	few	TGCGCCAGCAGCCTGACTAGCGGGAGAGATGAGCAGTTCTTC	CASSLTSGRDEQFF
TRBV2	TRBD2	TRBJ2-5	NA	TGTGCCAGCAGCTATTCACTAGGACTAGCGGAAGACCAAGAGACCCAGTACTTC	CASSYSLGLAEDQETQYF
TRBV18	TRBD1	TRBJ2-3	NA	TGTGCCAGCTCCCCGGGGGACAGGGCTAACACAGATACGCAGTATTTT	CASSPGDRANTDTQYF
TRBV29-1	NA	TRBJ1-1	NA	TGCAGCATCGATACAGAGAACACTGAAGCTTTCTTT	CSIDTENTEAFF
TRBV5-1	NA	TRBJ2-7	NA	TGCGCCAGCAGCTTGTATACTAGAGGGACCTACGAGCAGTACTTC	CASSLYTRGTYEQYF
TRBV19	NA	TRBJ1-1	NA	TGTGCCAGTAGTATTCGGGGGAACACTGAAGCTTTCTTT	CASSIRGNTEAFF
TRBV28	TRBD1	TRBJ1-1	NA	TGTGCCAGCAGTACTCCTCGGGACAGGGGGCAGCGAGGAAGCACTGAAGCTTTCTTT	CASSTPRDRGQRGSTEAFF
TRBV7-9	TRBD1	TRBJ2-1	NA	TGTGCCAGCAACTCCGGACAGGGGGCCGTCCATGAGCAGTTCTTC	CASNSGQGAVHEQFF
TRBV5-5	NA	TRBJ2-7	NA	TGTGCCAGCAGCCCGACCCCTCAAACGGGGTACGAGCAGTACTTC	CASSPTPQTGYEQYF
TRBV5-8	TRBD1	TRBJ1-2	once	TGTGCCAGCAGCCTCTCCGGGACAGGGAACTATGGCTACACCTTC	CASSLSGTGNYGYTF
TRBV5-1	NA	TRBJ1-1	NA	TGCGCCAGCAGCTTGATCGGGGTCACTGAAGCTTTCTTT	CASSLIGVTEAFF
TRBV30	TRBD2	TRBJ2-7	NA	TGTGCCTGGGCCCCGGGACTAGTTTGGGACGAGCAGTACTTC	CAWAPGLVWDEQYF
TRBV28	NA	TRBJ2-4	NA	TGTGCCAGCAGTCCCTCAGGGCAGGTAGCCAAAAACATTCAGTACTTC	CASSPSGQVAKNIQYF
TRBV10-3	TRBD1	TRBJ2-7	few	TGTGCCTCGGGGACAGGGGTAGGTGAGCAGTACTTC	CASGTGVGEQYF
TRBV7-9	NA	TRBJ2-2	NA	TGTGCCAGCGGGGGGGCCCCGAACACCGGGGAGCTGTTTTTT	CASGGAPNTGELFF
TRBV7-3	NA	TRBJ2-3	NA	TGTGCCAGCAGCCCAGGGAAAGGGTGGAACACAGATACGCAGTATTTT	CASSPGKGWNTDTQYF
TRBV10-3	NA	TRBJ2-7	NA	TGTGCCGTACAGGGTTCGGGTTACGAGCAGTACTTC	CAVQGSGYEQYF
TRBV28	NA	TRBJ1-2	NA	TGTGCCAGCAGTTTGGGGCCTACCCAAACCTTC	CASSLGPTQTF
TRBV7-9	NA	TRBJ1-4	NA	TGTGCCAGCAGTTTCCAGGAAGATGCAACTAATGAAAAACTGTTTTTT	CASSFQEDATNEKLFF
TRBV5-8	NA	TRBJ2-1	NA	TGTGCCAGCGAGTCCGCCTACAATGAGCAGTTCTTC	CASESAYNEQFF
TRBV2	NA	TRBJ2-1	many	TGTGCCAGCTCCATGGCGGGGGCCGACTCCTACAATGAGCAGTTCTTC	CASSMAGADSYNEQFF
TRBV27	TRBD1	TRBJ1-1	once	TGTGCCAGCAGTACCTTACAGGGGTTCCGGATAAACACTGAAGCTTTCTTT	CASSTLQGFRINTEAFF
TRBV2	NA	TRBJ1-5	NA	TGTGCCAGCAGTTTTGACAACAATCAGCCCCAGCATTTT	CASSFDNNQPQHF
TRBV28	NA	TRBJ2-1	NA	TGTGCCAGCAGTTTACAGGTCGGCGAGCAGTTCTTC	CASSLQVGEQFF
TRBV5-1	TRBD1	TRBJ2-3	NA	TGCGCCAGCAGCCCCGGGACAGGGGGCACAGATACGCAGTATTTT	CASSPGTGGTDTQYF
TRBV28	NA	TRBJ1-5	NA	TGTGCCAGCACAGGGGCCCTCAATCAGCCCCAGCATTTT	CASTGALNQPQHF
TRBV18	NA	TRBJ2-1	NA	TGTGCCAGCTCACCCCAGGCCCCAGCGGTCGCGGATGTGAATGAGCAGTTCTTC	CASSPQAPAVADVNEQFF
TRBV7-9	TRBD2	TRBJ2-2	NA	TGTGCCAGCAGCTTAAGGGTAGCGGGACCGAACACCGGGGAGCTGTTTTTT	CASSLRVAGPNTGELFF
TRBV6-1	NA	TRBJ2-7	NA	TGTGCCAGCAGTGCCACCCGGGCGGGCTATCCACAGTACTTC	CASSATRAGYPQYF
TRBV7-9	NA	TRBJ2-3	NA	TGTGCCAGCAGTTCCCTGACAAAGAGCACATATACGCAGTATTTT	CASSSLTKSTYTQYF
TRBV7-2	NA	TRBJ2-7	NA	TGTGCCAGCAGCCGCGACTGGGTGGACGAGCAGTACTTC	CASSRDWVDEQYF
TRBV5-6	TRBD2	TRBJ2-2	NA	TGTGCCAGCAGCTTAGGACTAGCGGGAGAGGCCGGGGAGCTGTTTTTT	CASSLGLAGEAGELFF
TRBV10-1	TRBD2	TRBJ2-5	NA	TGCGCCAGCAGTGAGTCAGGGAGGGGAGAGACCCAGTACTTC	CASSESGRGETQYF
TRBV4-1	NA	TRBJ2-7	few	TGCGCCAGCAGCCAAGAGGAGAGGCCAACCTACGAGCAGTACTTC	CASSQEERPTYEQYF
TRBV14	NA	TRBJ2-5	NA	TGTGCCAGCAGCCACGGCGGGCTCCAAGAGACCCAGTACTTC	CASSHGGLQETQYF
TRBV6-1	TRBD2	TRBJ2-7	NA	TGTGCCAGCAGTGAAGCTGACGGGGGGGCCCCCGACGAGCAGTACTTC	CASSEADGGAPDEQYF
TRBV5-1	NA	TRBJ1-1	NA	TGCGCCAGCAGCCCGGGACACCTTCGAACAACTGAAGCTTTCTTT	CASSPGHLRTTEAFF
TRBV28	TRBD2	TRBJ2-1	NA	TGTGCCAGCATGAGCGGGGTCTACAATGAGCAGTTCTTC	CASMSGVYNEQFF
TRBV6-1	NA	TRBJ2-2	few	TGTGCCAGCAATACGGTGAACACCGGGGAGCTGTTTTTT	CASNTVNTGELFF
TRBV2	TRBD1	TRBJ2-7	NA	TGTGCCAGCACTCTCGAGCCTGGGACAGGGAGGTACGAGCAGTACTTC	CASTLEPGTGRYEQYF
TRBV13	NA	TRBJ2-1	NA	TGTGCCAGCAGCCGACAAAATGAGCAGTTCTTC	CASSRQNEQFF
TRBV27	TRBD1	TRBJ2-7	NA	TGTGCCAGCCGGACAGGGAACTACGAGCAGTACTTC	CASRTGNYEQYF
TRBV6-5	NA	TRBJ1-1	once	TGTGCCAGCAGCCGGCACGACAGCGCCAACACTGAAGCTTTCTTT	CASSRHDSANTEAFF
TRBV6-1	TRBD1	TRBJ1-1	NA	TGTGCCAGCACGGACAGGGGGCGAGCTTTCTTT	CASTDRGRAFF
TRBV27	TRBD2	TRBJ2-7	NA	TGTGCCAGCAGTACTTCCAGCGGGAGCTCCTACGAGCAGTACTTC	CASSTSSGSSYEQYF
TRBV5-4	TRBD1	TRBJ1-2	NA	TGTGCCAGCAGCTCGGGACAGACTCTCTATGGCTACACCTTC	CASSSGQTLYGYTF